Described below is a single T cell receptor beta chain sequence and its context. The antigen is unknown. This specimen comes from a study of T cell repertoires in cytomegalovirus infection. Study information: CMV epitopes used comprised recently identified HLA-C-restricted ones and well-studied HLA-B-restricted ones. Public TCR beta signature analysis indicated the presence of both CMV infection and matching HLA type. Notes on the study in general: CMV-specific TCR beta clonotypes restricted by HLA-C dominated the ex vivo response. The cumulative frequency of public TCR beta families identified carriers of CMV plus the relevant HLA.

One entry per CDR3 protein, called by TCRdb with MiXCR from the reads. Of some 310,000 distinct CDR3 sequences listed, around a quarter are singletons. The CDR3 covers 15 residues. The V gene end was trimmed by 5 bases and the J gene end by 7 bases; junction bases not matched to a gene: 11. CDR1 and CDR2 from the germline V gene are PRHDT and FYEKMQ (reference sequence). The chain carries TRBV13 and TRBJ2-5; 9 bases map to TRBD1. The receptor was derived from a human donor in good health (CMV status not recorded). Some clones in this sample may be carry-over from other donors' samples. The material sequenced was cultured PBMCs, taken from culture after CMV antigen stimulation. The CDR3, as DNA: TGTGCCAGCAGCCCCGGGACAGGGCTCTCGGGGACCCAGTACTTC. It yields the protein CASSPGTGLSGTQYF.